The 29 T cell receptor beta chains in this list originate from one sample, sequenced in a study of blood T cell repertoires in COVID-19. Sequenced by immunoSEQ multiplex PCR; TCRdb stores in-frame clones only, minus some. Here the sample spans 61,000 or so clones, around nine tenths being singletons. The sequenced material came from peripheral blood. The receptors derive from a woman aged 50 to 60 with active or convalescent COVID-19.

This rearrangement joins TRBV5-6 to TRBJ1-6, with 8 bases identical to TRBD1. The CDR3 has 14 residues. Per germline, CDR1 SGHDT and CDR2 YYEEEE. V was pared by 5 bases and J by 8 bases, with 6 bases of the junction left unmatched. As DNA, the CDR3 is TGTGCCAGCAGTCCAGACAGGGGCTATTCACCCCTCCACTTT. It yields the protein CASSPDRGYSPLHF.

The rearrangement uses TRBV12-3 or TRBV12-4 and TRBJ1-1; maybe TRBD1 (5 bases). V was clipped by 6 bases and J by 3 bases, with 8 bases between them. The CDR3 consists of 12 residues. CDR3 in amino acids: CASSWGDTEAFF. In nucleotides, the CDR3 is TGTGCCAGCAGCTGGGGGGACACTGAAGCTTTCTTT.

This clone was seen a few times. This chain uses TRBV5-1 with TRBJ2-3; 11 bases match TRBD2. CDR1 is SGHRS, CDR2 YFSETQ, per germline. V lost 0 bases, J lost 3 bases, and 3 bases stayed unmatched. This CDR3 has 16 residues. CDR3 coding DNA: TGCGCCAGCAGCTTGGGACTAGCGGGGATGACAGATACGCAGTATTTT. Its translation: CASSLGLAGMTDTQYF.

CDR3 in amino acids: CASSEMGQSSYEQYF. The CDR3 DNA follows: TGTGCCAGCAGTGAAATGGGACAGAGCTCCTACGAGCAGTACTTC. J is TRBJ2-7 and V is TRBV6-1, with 7 bases identical to TRBD1. Germline loops: CDR1 MNHNS, CDR2 SASEGT. The V and J ends lost 2 bases and 0 bases, in that order; junction bases with no gene match: 4. The CDR3 extends over 15 amino acids.

V gene TRBV7-9 combines with J gene TRBJ2-7, with D possibly matching TRBD2 (5 bases). Looked up from germline, CDR1 is SEHNR and CDR2 is FQNEAQ (reference sequence). The CDR3 totals 14 residues. Trimming took off 9 bases at V and 0 bases at J, with 15 bases between the two ends. The CDR3 DNA follows: TGTGCCAGTAGGAAGGACGCGGGCTCCTACGAGCAGTACTTC. Protein: CASRKDAGSYEQYF.

The genes are TRBV5-6 and TRBJ1-2; 9 bases are shared with TRBD1. The J segment lost 6 bases and the V segment lost 3 bases, leaving 9 bases of the junction unmatched. This CDR3 has 15 amino acids. Germline CDR1 reads SGHDT; CDR2 reads YYEEEE. Here the CDR3 DNA reads TGTGCCAGCAGCTCCCGGGACAGGGTGGTCCATGGCTACACCTTC. Protein: CASSSRDRVVHGYTF.

This clone was observed a handful of times. The chain couples TRBV30 to TRBJ1-1; D might be TRBD1 (5 bases). The CDR3 runs 13 residues. V was cut by 4 bases and J by 7 bases, with 16 bases left in between. The germline CDR1 and CDR2 sequences are GTSNPN and SVGIG (reference sequence). CDR3 DNA: TGTGCCTGGATCGGGGACTATAGTTATGAAGCTTTCTTT. Translated: CAWIGDYSYEAFF.

This sequence joins TRBV4-1 and TRBJ2-7, with D unresolved. CDR1 and CDR2 from the germline V gene are MGHRA and YSYEKL. Deletions cut 0 bases from V and 5 bases from J, with 8 bases between. The CDR3 has 13 residues. The CDR3 nucleotides are TGCGCCAGCAGCCAAGAAGGCGAGGACGAGCAGTACTTC. Translating gives CASSQEGEDEQYF.

The rearrangement links TRBV5-4 to TRBJ2-7, with TRBD2 identical over 8 bases. There are 14 residues in the CDR3. Germline assignment: CDR1 SGHNT and CDR2 YYREEE (reference sequence). V trimming: 0 bases; J trimming: 2 bases; junction bases outside the gene matches: 1. Here the CDR3 reads CASSLGTSPYEQYF. The DNA of the CDR3 is TGTGCCAGCAGCTTGGGGACTAGCCCCTACGAGCAGTACTTC. Filled out from reference TRBV5-4 and TRBJ2-7, the complete variable domain reads ETGVTQSPTHLIKTRGQQVTLRCSSQSGHNTVSWYQQALGQGPQFIFQYYREEENGRGNFPPRFSGLQFPNYSSELNVNALELDDSALYLCASSLGTSPYEQYFGPGTRLTVT.

This sequence joins TRBV5-1 and TRBJ2-5; D possibly corresponds to TRBD1 (6 bases). From germline, CDR1 is SGHRS and CDR2 YFSETQ. This CDR3 spans 13 amino acids. Between the trimmed V and J ends, which lost 2 bases and 4 bases, there was a span of 9 bases. The CDR3 DNA reads as TGCGCCAGCAGCTTACAGGGCATAGAGACCCAGTACTTC. The encoded protein is CASSLQGIETQYF.

The chain carries TRBV7-9 and TRBJ1-3; no clear D gene. CDR3 length: 14 amino acids. V was shortened by 2 bases and J by 4 bases, with 9 bases between the two germline ends. Germline CDR1 is SEHNR and CDR2 is FQNEAQ (reference sequence). The CDR3 region is CASSLISEGNTIYF. In nucleotides, the CDR3 is TGTGCCAGCAGCTTAATCTCAGAAGGAAACACCATATATTTT.

The J gene is TRBJ2-3, the V gene TRBV24-1, with a possible D match to TRBD1 (6 bases). Per the germline V gene, CDR1 is KGHDR and CDR2 is SFDVKD. Trimming took off 4 bases at V and 1 base at J, with 11 bases between the two ends. The CDR3 has 15 amino acids. CDR3 residues: CATSDPGEGTDTQYF. The DNA for the CDR3 is TGTGCCACCAGTGACCCAGGGGAAGGCACAGATACGCAGTATTTT.

The gene calls are TRBV7-3 and TRBJ1-1; 7 nucleotides agree with TRBD1. The CDR3 is 13 residues long. Germline CDR1 and CDR2: SGHTA and FQGTGA. V dropped 6 bases and J dropped 3; count of bases not matched to a gene: 4. The CDR3 bases are TGTGCCAGCAGTCGACAGGGTGACACTGAAGCTTTCTTT. Its translation is CASSRQGDTEAFF. The variable domain in full, completed from reference TRBV7-3 and TRBJ1-1, reads GAGVSQTPSNKVTEKGKYVELRCDPISGHTALYWYRQSLGQGPEFLIYFQGTGAADDSGLPNDRFFAVRPEGSVSTLKIQRTERGDSAVYLCASSRQGDTEAFFGQGTRLTVV.

The rearrangement joins TRBV12-3 or TRBV12-4 to TRBJ2-7, with unresolved D. The germline V and J ends were trimmed by 4 bases and 0 bases, with 4 bases remaining between them. This CDR3 is 12 amino acids long. The CDR3 bases are TGTGCCAGCAGTTCCCGCTCCTACGAGCAGTACTTC. It codes for CASSSRSYEQYF.

The gene calls are TRBV7-8 and TRBJ2-3, with a tentative D call TRBD2 (6 bases). The length of the CDR3 is 15 residues. Between the trimmed V and J ends, which lost 7 bases and 4 bases, there was a span of 18 bases. CDR1 SGHVS and CDR2 FQNEAQ come from the germline V gene. The CDR3 DNA sequence: TGTGCCAGCACCGGAGCGGGTGGGGTAGCAGATACGCAGTATTTT. Translated, it gives CASTGAGGVADTQYF.

This chain connects TRBV28 to TRBJ2-3, with 13 positions matching TRBD2. After removal of 5 bases from V and 4 bases from J, the junction contained 9 bases not matched to a gene. Per the germline V gene, CDR1 is MDHEN and CDR2 is SYDVKM. The CDR3 spans 17 residues. This CDR3 is CASSPYRTSGSSDTQYF. The CDR3 bases are TGTGCCAGCAGTCCCTATAGGACTAGCGGGAGCTCAGATACGCAGTATTTT.

The V and J genes are TRBV5-4 and TRBJ2-1; 8 bases map to TRBD2. Germline-derived CDR1 and CDR2 are SGHNT and YYREEE (reference sequence). This CDR3 is built from 11 residues. Trimming removed 4 bases from V and 9 bases from J; junction bases left unmatched: 0. The chain's CDR3 is CASSREGEQFF. The DNA of the CDR3 is TGTGCCAGCAGCCGGGAGGGTGAGCAGTTCTTC.

The table lists this clone with a count of one. The chain carries TRBV10-3 and TRBJ2-7; 9 bases agree with TRBD2. With 7 bases clipped from V and 4 bases from J, the junction kept 5 bases outside the gene matches. CDR3 length: 13 amino acids. Per the germline V gene, CDR1 is ENHRY and CDR2 is SYGVKD. The CDR3 loop is CAITGLAGYEQYF. The CDR3 DNA is TGTGCCATCACGGGACTAGCTGGGTACGAGCAGTACTTC.

The chain joins TRBV10-1 to TRBJ2-3; 8 nucleotides match TRBD1. Trimming at V came to 2 bases and at J to 2 bases, leaving 12 bases not matched to a gene. Germline loops: CDR1 WNHNN, CDR2 SYGVQD (reference sequence). The CDR3 is 18 residues long. The CDR3 region has the DNA TGCGCCAGCAGTGAGAAGATTGGACAGGGCGGTTTCACAGATACGCAGTATTTT. The encoded protein is CASSEKIGQGGFTDTQYF.

The chain is built from TRBV3-1 (or the pseudogene TRBV3-2) and TRBJ2-7; 13 bases are a match to TRBD2. Germline assignment: CDR1 LGHDT and CDR2 YNNKEL (reference sequence). The CDR3 extends over 15 amino acids. The V gene end was trimmed by 6 bases and the J gene end by 5 bases; junction bases not matched to a gene: 7. The CDR3 spells CASRRTSGRADEQYF. The CDR3 region has the DNA TGTGCCAGCAGACGTACTAGCGGGAGGGCCGACGAGCAGTACTTC.

This chain joins TRBV6-6 and TRBJ2-5; no clear D gene. V dropped 5 bases and J dropped 0 bases, with 10 bases sitting between them. Germline V CDR1 and CDR2: MNHNY, SVGAGI (reference sequence). The CDR3 runs 14 residues. CDR3: CASSLRHNQETQYF. The CDR3 coding sequence is TGTGCCAGCAGTCTCCGACACAACCAAGAGACCCAGTACTTC.

In its sample, this clone was seen once. The gene calls are TRBV6-1 and TRBJ2-4; 10 bases agree with TRBD1. J lost 8 bases, V lost 1 base, and 14 bases had no gene match. The CDR3 length is 18 residues. CDR1 and CDR2 (germline): MNHNS, SASEGT. CDR3 coding DNA: TGTGCCAGCAGTGAAGGGACAGGGGGGGGTGACGGCAAGGACATTCAGTACTTC. It encodes CASSEGTGGGDGKDIQYF.

The chain joins TRBV12-3 or TRBV12-4 to TRBJ2-3, with 8 nucleotides matching TRBD1. Trimming took 8 bases from V and 1 from J; bases not matched to a gene: 2. The CDR3 consists of 13 residues. CDR3 DNA: TGTGCCAGCGACAGGGGAGGCACAGATACGCAGTATTTT. This codes for CASDRGGTDTQYF.

The chain is built from TRBV3-1 (or the pseudogene TRBV3-2) and TRBJ2-7, with TRBD1 identical over 10 bases. CDR1 is LGHDT, CDR2 YNNKEL, per germline (reference sequence). V was pared by 1 base and J by 4 bases, with 4 bases of the junction left unmatched. The CDR3 runs to 15 residues. CDR3 residues: CASSQVGQGQYEQYF. In DNA form, the CDR3 reads TGTGCCAGCAGCCAAGTGGGACAGGGGCAATACGAGCAGTACTTC.

CDR3 sequence: CASSLDAAGEADTQYF. The CDR3, as DNA: TGTGCCAGCAGTTTAGACGCGGCGGGAGAAGCAGATACGCAGTATTTT. This chain uses TRBV27 with TRBJ2-3, with TRBD2 identical over 7 bases. With V trimmed by 2 bases and J by 4 bases, 9 bases remained unmatched. The CDR3 loop spans 16 amino acids. Germline V gene lookup returns CDR1 MNHEY and CDR2 SMNVEV (reference sequence).

The J gene is TRBJ2-1, the V gene TRBV27, with 7 bases matching TRBD2. This CDR3 has 14 residues. The germline gives CDR1 MNHEY, CDR2 SMNVEV (reference sequence). V was pared by 5 bases and J by 10 bases, with 11 bases of the junction left unmatched. As DNA, the CDR3 is TGTGCCAGCAGTCCGGGACTAAGGGAGGAGGAGCAGTTCTTC. Residues: CASSPGLREEEQFF.

The rearrangement links TRBV3-1 (or the pseudogene TRBV3-2) to TRBJ2-7; 10 bases map to TRBD2. The CDR3 has 15 amino acids. V was pared by 5 bases and J by 5 bases, with 9 bases of the junction left unmatched. Germline V gene data show CDR1 as LGHDT and CDR2 as YNNKEL (reference sequence). The CDR3 nucleotides are TGTGCCAGCAGCGAGGTGCTAGCGGGGGTCAACGAGCAGTACTTC. Its protein product is CASSEVLAGVNEQYF.

The V gene is TRBV27, the J gene TRBJ2-7; no clear D. CDR1 and CDR2 (germline): MNHEY, SMNVEV (reference sequence). The length of the CDR3 is 13 residues. The V and J ends lost 3 bases and 3 bases respectively, with 9 bases between them. This chain's CDR3 is CASSLSPLYEQYF. CDR3 DNA sequence: TGTGCCAGCAGTTTGAGTCCTCTCTACGAGCAGTACTTC.

The V call is TRBV5-8, the J call TRBJ2-5, with 15 bases aligning to TRBD2. CDR3 length equals 13 residues. CDR1 and CDR2 (germline): SGHTS, YDEGEE. Trimming at V came to 4 bases and at J to 13 bases, leaving 5 bases not matched to a gene. In DNA form, the CDR3 reads TGTGCCAGCAGCACCGGACTAGCGGGAGGGCCGTACTTC. It codes for CASSTGLAGGPYF.